A selection of T cell receptor beta chains follows, all from one sample in a study of blood T cell repertoires in COVID-19. Assay used: immunoSEQ multiplex PCR; TCRdb lists only in-frame clones, some missing. The data contain a few hundred thousand clones, around 85% of them singletons. The sequenced sample consisted of peripheral blood. These receptors were obtained from a human donor with COVID-19, enrolled during active disease. The donor label of this sample is uncertain. The CDR3 runs from the conserved cysteine through the conserved F or W. Each record gives: D gene, J gene, V gene, CDR3 protein. D genes are given only for firm matches.

-	TRBJ1-1	TRBV19	CASSIADGGRTEAFF
-	TRBJ2-5	TRBV5-4	CASSSPPKETQYF
TRBD2	TRBJ2-2	TRBV5-1	CASSWSGTSGTEGGELFF
-	TRBJ2-1	TRBV29-1	CSGRQYNEQFF
TRBD2	TRBJ2-1	TRBV7-7	CASGTGLAGGNEQFF
-	TRBJ2-3	TRBV5-4	CASSLGRTSTDTQYF
-	TRBJ1-2	TRBV28	CASSDSPTNYGYTF
TRBD1	TRBJ1-5	TRBV2	CASSRDRGRDQPQHF
TRBD1	TRBJ1-1	TRBV4-1	CASSRGQGASGTEAFF
-	TRBJ1-4	TRBV18	CATSGSMPTNEKLFF
-	TRBJ1-6	TRBV5-4	CASSLGGGDSPLHF
TRBD1	TRBJ2-2	TRBV11-2	CASSLGRGFGELFF
-	TRBJ2-5	TRBV19	CASSIVASETQYF
TRBD2	TRBJ2-2	TRBV4-1	CASSQGLAIMRGELFF
-	TRBJ1-2	TRBV18	CASSPGLYGYTF
TRBD2	TRBJ2-7	TRBV5-1	CASSLLSGSPHEQYF
-	TRBJ1-5	TRBV6-1	CASSEPYGGSNQPQHF
-	TRBJ1-1	TRBV2	CASSEVRVAFF
TRBD2	TRBJ2-1	TRBV7-3	CASSRNIAGSNEQFF
-	TRBJ2-5	TRBV3-1/TRBV3-2	CASSQNVGGRQETQYF
TRBD1	TRBJ1-2	TRBV19	CASSPSQGAIYGYTF
-	TRBJ2-5	TRBV28	CASSSTGFQETQYF
-	TRBJ1-3	TRBV25-1	CASSDQGLLSGNTIYF
-	TRBJ1-1	TRBV2	CASRTLQGLPQEAFF
TRBD1	TRBJ2-7	TRBV19	CASKADRGRNEQYF
-	TRBJ1-5	TRBV18	CASSPFQVTANQPQHF